This section outlines one T cell receptor beta chain sequence together with its context. Original methodology: Scientists estimated how many nucleated cells there were by amplifying reference gene primers. Libraries were prepared by immunoSEQ multiplex PCR; TCRdb keeps only in-frame clonotypes and omits some of them. The V and J calls and clone size are taken from that table; D and trimming were inferred from the DNA. The data hold 150,000 or so clones, with 70% to 90% observed a single time. Germline lookup yields CDR1 MNHEY and CDR2 SMNVEV (reference sequence). The CDR3 spans 16 residues. The ends were cut back, 6 bases at V and 0 bases at J, with 18 bases in the middle. This entry comes from a study of blood T cell repertoires in COVID-19. Study-wide context: T cells, B-cell-depleted T cells, or PBMCs supplied cDNA or gDNA.

This TCR came from a human donor in a cohort sampled during active COVID-19. The rearrangement uses TRBV27 and TRBJ2-7, with D possibly matching TRBD2 (7 bases). The sample consisted of peripheral blood. CDR3 sequence reads: CASSPSRGGASYEQYF. CDR3 sequence (DNA): TGTGCCAGCAGCCCCTCGCGAGGGGGGGCCTCCTACGAGCAGTACTTC.